The table lists the clone carrying this TCR beta chain with a few counts. No antigen is known for it. The record originates from a study of beta chain features in type 1 diabetes. Based on CD45RO/CCR7/CD25/CD127/CD95/CD27, CD4+ regulatory, stem cell-like memory, naive and central memory cells were sorted. Sorted cells reached over 95% purity in every population. The study's findings and limits: The similarity of naive, central memory and Treg TCRB repertoires appeared greater among patients than among healthy donors.

Every bit of the isolated RNA underwent reverse transcription, so sequencing read expressed TCRB transcripts. Method: immunoSEQ multiplex PCR; TCRdb's copy keeps in-frame clones and lacks some. The data contain approximately 250,000 clones, approximately 14% of them singletons. Trimming cost V 5 bases and J 4 bases; bases outside gene matches: 7. Germline lookup yields CDR1 SGHDN and CDR2 FVKESK. The CDR3 contains 15 residues. The sample comprised naive CD4+ T cells from blood. This TCR was sampled from a woman aged 35 to 49 in good health. This chain uses TRBV14 with TRBJ2-1, with TRBD2 matching over 8 bases. The CDR3 protein is CASSSTSGSYNEQFF. DNA of the CDR3: TGTGCCAGCAGCTCCACTAGCGGATCTTACAATGAGCAGTTCTTC.